Below are 15 T cell receptor beta chains sequenced from a single sample in a study of post-analysis software for immune sequencing data. The study's findings and limits: In patients, roughly 5 TRBV segments were more frequent than in controls, with TRBV5-6, TRBV5-1 and TRBV20-1 among them.

Unique-molecular-identifier-tagged TCR beta cDNA libraries were used. From the PCR reads, TCRdb called clonotypes with MiXCR, one entry per CDR3 protein. The table has about 200,000 distinct CDR3 sequences, 29% seen once; the top ten hold about 3.4%. Their recognized antigens are unknown. Sequencing was carried out using blood. The source is a girl aged 2-17 years with multiple sclerosis.

J is TRBJ2-5 and V is TRBV10-2; possible D gene TRBD1, 7 bases. Germline V CDR1 and CDR2: WSHSY, SAAADI. CDR3 length: 16 amino acids. Trimming stripped 0 bases from V and 4 bases from J, with 15 bases between. CDR3 sequence reads: CASSESHQGGLETQYF. Here the CDR3 DNA reads TGCGCCAGCAGTGAGTCGCACCAGGGGGGATTAGAGACCCAGTACTTC.

This clonotype was picked up a small number of times. V gene TRBV12-3 or TRBV12-4 combines with J gene TRBJ2-5; TRBD2 matches 11 bases. The CDR3 totals 15 residues. The junction had 14 bases not matched to a gene; V was cut back by 6 bases and J by 11 bases. DNA for the CDR3: TGTGCCAGCAGCCCAACTAGCGGGAGCTTGAATGAGCAGTACTTC. Encoded protein: CASSPTSGSLNEQYF.

This clonotype appeared many times. The chain is built from TRBV2 and TRBJ2-5; D may be TRBD1 (6 bases). The CDR3 length is 13 residues. Per germline, CDR1 SNHLY and CDR2 FYNNEI. V lost 8 bases, J lost 5 bases, and 15 bases lay in between. This CDR3 reads CASSDDRKETQYF. CDR3 sequence (DNA): TGTGCCAGCTCTGACGACAGGAAGGAGACCCAGTACTTC.

This clonotype is a singleton in its sample. Given a much more abundant clone one base away, this may be a read error. The chain uses TRBV7-4 and TRBJ1-2; D is uncertain. This CDR3 comprises 14 residues. Looked up from germline, CDR1 is SGHVT and CDR2 is SQSDAQ. With 7 bases removed from V and 3 bases from J, the gap between germline ends came to 15 bases. The CDR3 region is CASTHSSADYGYTF. The CDR3 coding sequence is TGTGCCAGCACCCACAGCTCGGCGGACTATGGCTACACCTTC.

This clonotype was seen more than once but under ten times. The rearrangement links TRBV7-9 to TRBJ1-1; D gene uncertain. Trimming left V 6 bases short and J 1 base short, with 21 bases between. The CDR3 covers 17 residues. CDR1 SEHNR and CDR2 FQNEAQ come from the germline V gene (reference sequence). CDR3 coding DNA: TGTGCCAGCAGGGCCGGGATTCGTCGTCATACGAACACTGAAGCTTTCTTT. It codes for CASRAGIRRHTNTEAFF. The full variable domain, completed using reference TRBV7-9 and TRBJ1-1, is DTGVSQNPRHKITKRGQNVTFRCDPISEHNRLYWYRQTLGQGPEFLTYFQNEAQLEKSRLLSDRFSAERPKGSFSTLEIQRTEQGDSAMYLCASRAGIRRHTNTEAFFGQGTRLTVV.

This clonotype was counted at least ten times. This chain links TRBV5-1 with TRBJ2-6; no clear D gene. Germline V lookup: CDR1 SGHRS, CDR2 YFSETQ. This CDR3 has 15 residues. V was shortened by 0 bases and J by 4 bases, with 8 bases between the two germline ends. For the CDR3, the DNA is TGCGCCAGCAGCTTGGGGCTGTCCGGGGCCAACGTCCTGACTTTC. It yields the protein CASSLGLSGANVLTF.

There are a few counts of this clonotype. The chain carries TRBV5-1 and TRBJ1-1; possibly TRBD1 for D (6 bases). Germline lookup yields CDR1 SGHRS and CDR2 YFSETQ. The V gene lost 0 bases and the J gene lost 7 bases, with 10 bases spanning the gap. This CDR3 has 13 amino acids. The DNA for the CDR3 is TGCGCCAGCAGCTTGGTGGGGGCTGGTGAAGCTTTCTTT. Translation: CASSLVGAGEAFF.

V and J are TRBV15 and TRBJ2-7; weak D call: TRBD1 (6 bases). The CDR3 is made up of 16 amino acids. The V end was cut by 0 bases, the J end by 12 bases, with 24 bases between. Per germline, CDR1 LNHNV and CDR2 YYDKDF (reference sequence). CDR3 nucleotides: TGTGCCACCAGCAGAGATCAAGGGGGAGCCAAAAACATTCGGTACTTC. This encodes CATSRDQGGAKNIRYF. Supplemented by reference TRBV15 and TRBJ2-7, the full variable domain reads DAMVIQNPRYQVTQFGKPVTLSCSQTLNHNVMYWYQQKSSQAPKLLFHYYDKDFNNEADTPDNFQSRRPNTSFCFLDIRSPGLGDTAMYLCATSRDQGGAKNIRYFGPGTRLTVT.

The genes are TRBV6-5 and TRBJ2-7; TRBD2 matches at 8 bases. Unmatched junction bases numbered 10, after V lost 2 bases and J lost 4 bases. Per the germline V gene, CDR1 is MNHEY and CDR2 is SVGAGI. This CDR3 is built from 16 residues. The chain's CDR3 is CASSYPGGGSAYEQYF. The CDR3 DNA reads TGTGCCAGCAGTTACCCCGGGGGGGGGTCGGCGTACGAGCAGTACTTC.

V and J are TRBV5-1 and TRBJ1-6; D is uncertain. Trimming removed 0 bases at V and 7 bases at J, with 8 bases between. Germline lookup yields CDR1 SGHRS and CDR2 YFSETQ. The CDR3 contains 14 residues. In nucleotides, the CDR3 is TGCGCCAGCAGCTTGGAGGCGGGAAATTCACCCCTCCACTTT. It yields the protein CASSLEAGNSPLHF.

This clonotype has ten or more counts. For the CDR3, the DNA is TGTGCCAGCAGCAGAAAGGGACTAGCGGGCCTTCAGTACTTC. The encoded protein is CASSRKGLAGLQYF. This chain uses TRBV6-5 with TRBJ2-4, with 12 bases matching TRBD2. CDR3 size: 14 residues. The V segment lost 6 bases and the J segment 11 bases; nucleotides outside the gene matches: 8. The germline gives CDR1 MNHEY, CDR2 SVGAGI.

A word on this clonotype: A much larger clone lies one base from this, so it may be a read error. V is TRBV27 and J is TRBJ2-3, with 9 bases identical to TRBD2. Germline V gene sequence: CDR1 MNHEY, CDR2 SMNVEV (reference sequence). The CDR3 is made up of 14 amino acids. CDR3 in amino acids: CASRREGQTATQYF. In nucleotides, the CDR3 is TGTGCCAGCAGGCGGGAGGGCCAAACAGCTACGCAGTATTTT.

This clonotype has more than one count but fewer than ten. This chain links TRBV3-1 with TRBJ1-6; D possibly corresponds to TRBD1 (6 bases). Trimming stripped 4 bases from V and 7 bases from J, with 11 bases between. The CDR3 consists of 14 residues. Germline V gene data show CDR1 as LGHDT and CDR2 as YNNKEL (reference sequence). CDR3 loop: CASSPGAGNSPLHF. CDR3 sequence (DNA): TGTGCCAGCAGCCCGGGGGCAGGAAATTCACCCCTCCACTTT.

Notes on this clonotype: At one end, the junction sequence differs from germline, possibly due to a read error. This rearrangement joins TRBV6-5 to TRBJ2-4; 7 bases are a match to TRBD1. The length of the CDR3 is 17 residues. CDR1 is MNHEY and CDR2 is SVGAGI in the germline V gene. Here the CDR3 reads CASSWDRPDIAENIQYF. The CDR3 DNA is TGTGCCAGCAGTTGGGACAGACCAGATATAGCCGAAAACATTCAGTACTTC.

The rearrangement uses TRBV18 and TRBJ1-5, with 7 bases identical to TRBD1. CDR1 and CDR2 (germline): KGHSH, LQKENI. With 3 bases clipped from V and 7 bases from J, the junction kept 6 bases outside the gene matches. CDR3 length equals 14 residues. The CDR3 spells CASSPGQVLQPQHF. The CDR3 nucleotides read TGTGCCAGCTCACCCGGACAGGTTTTGCAGCCCCAGCATTTT.